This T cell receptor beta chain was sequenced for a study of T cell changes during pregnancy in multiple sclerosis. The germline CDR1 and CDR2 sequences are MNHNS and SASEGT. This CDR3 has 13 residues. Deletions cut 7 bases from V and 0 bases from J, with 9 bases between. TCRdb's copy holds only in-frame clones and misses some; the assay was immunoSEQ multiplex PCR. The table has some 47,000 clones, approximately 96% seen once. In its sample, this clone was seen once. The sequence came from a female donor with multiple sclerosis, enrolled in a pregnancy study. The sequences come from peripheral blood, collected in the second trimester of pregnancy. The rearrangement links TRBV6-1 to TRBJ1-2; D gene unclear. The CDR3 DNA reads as TGTGCCAGCATTGGGCAGCCTAACTATGGCTACACCTTC. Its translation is CASIGQPNYGYTF.